These 2 T cell receptor beta chains came from one sample sequenced in a study of T-cell memory formation after mild COVID-19. TCRdb analysed the 5' RACE reads with MiXCR anew, one entry per CDR3 protein. The sample yields 550,000 to 700,000 distinct CDR3 sequences, approximately 18% seen once. Sequenced input: PBMCs or a T cell subset sorted from them (not recorded which). The origin of the receptors is an adult woman who had mild COVID-19 (a few samples of this study predate the infection). Cell type and time point are not known.

With respect to this clonotype: One end of the junction fails to match germline, which may point to a read error. The chain has TRBV24-1 and TRBJ2-5, with D tentatively TRBD2 (7 bases). Germline V gene lookup returns CDR1 KGHDR and CDR2 SFDVKD. The CDR3 is 16 amino acids. The CDR3 protein is CATSGTAGWDQETQHF. As DNA, the CDR3 is TGTGCCACCAGTGGGACAGCGGGGTGGGACCAAGAGACCCAGCACTTC.

This clonotype has only a few counts. The chain has TRBV24-1 and TRBJ1-2, with D possibly being TRBD1 (6 bases). CDR3 length: 16 amino acids. Germline CDR1 reads KGHDR; CDR2 reads SFDVKD. The ends were cut back, 7 bases at V and 6 bases at J, with 23 bases in the middle. The CDR3: CATSATTGRTADGYTF. DNA for the CDR3: TGTGCCACCAGCGCCACCACCGGTCGGACAGCGGATGGCTACACCTTC.